A selection of T cell receptor beta chains follows, all from one sample in a study of blood T cell repertoires in COVID-19. Clones were read by immunoSEQ multiplex PCR, and TCRdb kept only the in-frame ones, dropping some. The profile shows fewer than 250,000 clones, approximately 85% of them singletons. The sample consisted of peripheral blood. The receptors were sampled from a man in his fifties or sixties with acute or convalescent COVID-19. The CDR3 runs from the conserved cysteine through the conserved F or W. A D gene is named only where the DNA matches it firmly.

v_gene: TRBV7-9; j_gene: TRBJ1-1; d_gene: TRBD1; CDR3nt: TGTGCCAGCAGCCCCTCGACAGGGACGGGCACTGAAGCTTTCTTT; CDR3aa: CASSPSTGTGTEAFF
v_gene: TRBV6-5; j_gene: TRBJ2-2; d_gene: TRBD1; CDR3nt: TGTGCCAGCAGCCAAGGGGGCAACACCGGGGAGCTGTTTTTT; CDR3aa: CASSQGGNTGELFF
v_gene: TRBV24-1; j_gene: TRBJ2-5; d_gene: TRBD2; CDR3nt: TGTGCCACCAGTGATCCGGGACTAGCGGGAGTTGAGACCCAGTACTTC; CDR3aa: CATSDPGLAGVETQYF
v_gene: TRBV13; j_gene: TRBJ1-1; d_gene: -; CDR3nt: TGTGCCAGCAGCTTGGCAGGGATGAACACTGAAGCTTTCTTT; CDR3aa: CASSLAGMNTEAFF
v_gene: TRBV3-1/TRBV3-2; j_gene: TRBJ1-5; d_gene: -; CDR3nt: TGTGCCAGCAGCCAACAGGGCAACAATCAGCCCCAGCATTTT; CDR3aa: CASSQQGNNQPQHF
v_gene: TRBV20-1; j_gene: TRBJ1-2; d_gene: TRBD1; CDR3nt: TGCAGTGCTAGTGCGGGGACAGGGGGAGAGGATGGCTACACCTTC; CDR3aa: CSASAGTGGEDGYTF
v_gene: TRBV6-2/TRBV6-3; j_gene: TRBJ1-1; d_gene: -; CDR3nt: TGTGCCAGCAGTTGGGCGGGACTGGGCACTGAAGCTTTCTTT; CDR3aa: CASSWAGLGTEAFF
v_gene: TRBV5-1; j_gene: TRBJ2-1; d_gene: TRBD2; CDR3nt: TGCGCCAGCAGCGAGCTAGCGGGAGATCGTGAGCAGTTCTTC; CDR3aa: CASSELAGDREQFF
v_gene: TRBV9; j_gene: TRBJ2-1; d_gene: TRBD2; CDR3nt: TGTGCCAGCAGCAGGAGGGCCCTAGCGGCTGACAATGAGCAGTTCTTC; CDR3aa: CASSRRALAADNEQFF
v_gene: TRBV7-9; j_gene: TRBJ1-3; d_gene: TRBD1; CDR3nt: TGTGCCAGCAGCCCCGGGACAGATGGAAACACCATATATTTT; CDR3aa: CASSPGTDGNTIYF
v_gene: TRBV6-5; j_gene: TRBJ2-7; d_gene: TRBD1; CDR3nt: TGTGCCAGCAGTTACTCGGGGTACAGGGGGTACGAGCAGTACTTC; CDR3aa: CASSYSGYRGYEQYF
v_gene: TRBV5-1; j_gene: TRBJ1-3; d_gene: TRBD1; CDR3nt: TGCGCCAGCAGCCCCGGACAGGGGACCGGAAACACCATATATTTT; CDR3aa: CASSPGQGTGNTIYF
v_gene: TRBV28; j_gene: TRBJ2-3; d_gene: -; CDR3nt: TGTGCCAGCAGTTCCCGCTCCTCGACCCGCCGAATTAGCGCAGATACGCAGTATTTT; CDR3aa: CASSSRSSTRRISADTQYF
v_gene: TRBV7-2; j_gene: TRBJ1-2; d_gene: TRBD1; CDR3nt: TGTGCCAGCAGCTTCGCAGGGGGTTTTTATGGCTACACCTTC; CDR3aa: CASSFAGGFYGYTF